This T cell receptor beta chain is from a study of cytomegalovirus exposure and HLA in healthy donors. Primers included in the PCR were 60 Vbeta and 13 Jbeta primers. Assay used: immunoSEQ multiplex PCR; TCRdb lists only in-frame clones, some missing. Of more than 100,000 clones in the sample, around 80% were seen once. The germline V gene encodes CDR1 SGHAT and CDR2 FQNNGV. The J segment lost 2 bases and the V segment lost 3 bases, leaving 1 base of the junction unmatched. The length of the CDR3 is 13 residues. Turning to this clone: What it recognizes is unknown.

The study, taken as a whole, reports: TCR beta chains numbering under 200 were designated cytomegalovirus-associated.

The rearrangement joins TRBV11-2 to TRBJ2-7, with 7 positions matching TRBD1. The specimen sequenced was PBMCs. This receptor was taken from a middle-aged man in good health and CMV-seronegative. This CDR3 reads CASSFGQAYEQYF. The CDR3 DNA reads as TGTGCCAGCAGCTTTGGACAGGCCTACGAGCAGTACTTC. The full variable domain, its missing parts supplied by reference TRBV11-2 and TRBJ2-7, is EAGVAQSPRYKIIEKRQSVAFWCNPISGHATLYWYQQILGQGPKLLIQFQNNGVVDDSQLPKDRFSAERLKGVDSTLKIQPAKLEDSAVYLCASSFGQAYEQYFGPGTRLTVT.